This T cell receptor beta chain stems from a study of Tregs in tolerant kidney transplant recipients. On this clone itself: The antigen is not known.

The CDR3 is made up of 11 amino acids. Germline loops: CDR1 GTSNPN, CDR2 SVGIG (reference sequence). V was clipped by 8 bases and J by 0 bases, with 7 bases between them. Data came from immunoSEQ multiplex PCR; TCRdb stores just in-frame clones and leaves some out. The data show tens of thousands of clones, 82% seen once. The chain has TRBV30 and TRBJ1-2; D is undetermined. The TCR was taken from a human donor in good health. The sample was Tregs from blood cultured with allogeneic cells. CDR3 in DNA: TGTGCCCGTTGGACTAACTATGGCTACACCTTC. It encodes CARWTNYGYTF.